The 11 T cell receptor beta chains reported below all come from one sample, sequenced in a study of control samples from healthy donors and cancer patients. Sequencing used immunoSEQ multiplex PCR; TCRdb keeps in-frame clones, though not all of them. The sample yields 180,000 or so clones, approximately 92% seen once. Specimen: blood. These receptors were collected from a woman between 55 and 75 years old in good health.

The chain combines TRBV18 with TRBJ2-2; 7 bases line up with TRBD1. V was pared by 6 bases and J by 1 base, with 8 bases of the junction left unmatched. The length of the CDR3 is 16 residues. The germline V gene encodes CDR1 KGHSH and CDR2 LQKENI. The CDR3 loop reads CASSPRTGGNTGELFF. The CDR3 bases are TGTGCCAGCTCCCCGAGGACAGGAGGGAACACCGGGGAGCTGTTTTTT. Using reference TRBV18 and TRBJ2-2 for the parts outside the CDR3, the full variable domain is NAGVMQNPRHLVRRRGQEARLRCSPMKGHSHVYWYRQLPEEGLKFMVYLQKENIIDESGMPKERFSAEFPKEGPSILRIQQVVRGDSAAYFCASSPRTGGNTGELFFGEGSRLTVL.

V usage is TRBV7-9 and J usage is TRBJ1-5, with D possibly matching TRBD1 (5 bases). Germline V gives CDR1 SEHNR, CDR2 FQNEAQ (reference sequence). The CDR3 loop spans 16 amino acids. With 5 bases removed from V and 5 bases from J, the gap between germline ends came to 19 bases. CDR3: CASSETAGGSDQPQHF. DNA of the CDR3: TGTGCCAGCAGCGAAACAGCGGGGGGTTCGGATCAGCCCCAGCATTTT. The variable domain in full, completed from reference TRBV7-9 and TRBJ1-5, reads DTGVSQNPRHKITKRGQNVTFRCDPISEHNRLYWYRQTLGQGPEFLTYFQNEAQLEKSRLLSDRFSAERPKGSFSTLEIQRTEQGDSAMYLCASSETAGGSDQPQHFGDGTRLSIL.

The gene calls are TRBV6-5 and TRBJ2-1, with 10 positions matching TRBD2. Germline assignment: CDR1 MNHEY and CDR2 SVGAGI. The V gene end was trimmed by 8 bases and the J gene end by 5 bases; junction bases not matched to a gene: 9. The CDR3 is 15 amino acids. CDR3 loop: CASGRGLAVNNEQFF. CDR3 nucleotide sequence: TGTGCCAGCGGAAGAGGACTAGCGGTAAACAATGAGCAGTTCTTC.

This chain joins TRBV7-3 and TRBJ2-3, with 8 positions matching TRBD2. After removal of 4 bases from V and 2 bases from J, the junction contained 5 bases not matched to a gene. The CDR3 sequence is 15 residues long. Germline V lookup: CDR1 SGHTA, CDR2 FQGTGA. The CDR3 region is CASSSGLAITDTQYF. DNA for the CDR3: TGTGCCAGCAGCTCCGGACTAGCCATCACAGATACGCAGTATTTT.

V and J are TRBV6-2 or TRBV6-3 and TRBJ2-5; D may be TRBD2 (5 bases). V was pared by 3 bases and J by 5 bases, with 7 bases between. Germline CDR1 MNHEY, CDR2 SVGEGT. The CDR3 contains 12 residues. CDR3 residues: CASSYRGETQYF. The CDR3 region has the DNA TGTGCCAGCAGTTATAGAGGGGAGACCCAGTACTTC.

The V and J genes are TRBV24-1 and TRBJ2-3; TRBD2 aligns across 11 bases. The CDR3 contains 14 residues. Trimming cost V 9 bases and J 6 bases; bases outside gene matches: 7. Germline V gives CDR1 KGHDR, CDR2 SFDVKD. CDR3 bases: TGTGCCACCGGGGCTAGCGGGGGGACTGATACGCAGTATTTT. Its protein product is CATGASGGTDTQYF.

This clone turned up a few times. This rearrangement joins TRBV2 to TRBJ1-5; D gene unclear. V lost 1 base to trimming and J lost 3 bases, with 4 bases between them. The CDR3 extends over 13 amino acids. Germline lookup yields CDR1 SNHLY and CDR2 FYNNEI. CDR3 region: CASSEENNQPQHF. In DNA form, the CDR3 reads TGTGCCAGCAGTGAAGAAAACAATCAGCCCCAGCATTTT.

The gene calls are TRBV12-3 or TRBV12-4 and TRBJ1-2; D call uncertain. This CDR3 has 13 residues. Trimming stripped 3 bases from V and 4 bases from J, with 9 bases between. CDR3 nucleotide sequence: TGTGCCAGCAGTTTTCGGGCAGCCTATGGCTACACCTTC. This encodes CASSFRAAYGYTF.

The V and J genes are TRBV7-8 and TRBJ2-1; TRBD2 matches 9 bases. The CDR3 loop spans 16 amino acids. CDR1 and CDR2 (germline): SGHVS, FQNEAQ. V lost 0 bases and J lost 7; bases outside the gene matches: 7. CDR3: CASSLAGRGGRNEQFF. DNA for the CDR3: TGTGCCAGCAGCTTAGCGGGGCGGGGGGGGCGGAATGAGCAGTTCTTC.

The chain carries TRBV12-2 and TRBJ1-2; the listed D gene, TRBD1, was not tested against the DNA. TRBV12-2 is a known pseudogene. The CDR3 sequence is 18 residues long. CDR3 region: CASRKQQGIFDRWYGYTF. The CDR3 nucleotides are TGTGCAAGTCGCAAGCAACAGGGCATCTTTGATCGTTGGTATGGCTACACCTTC.

The rearrangement links TRBV7-9 to TRBJ1-1; 7 positions agree with TRBD1. V was clipped by 4 bases and J by 9 bases; unmatched bases: 5. In germline, CDR1 is SEHNR, CDR2 FQNEAQ (reference sequence). This CDR3 has 12 amino acids. CDR3 amino acids: CASSSPGQKAFF. CDR3 DNA sequence: TGTGCCAGCAGCTCACCGGGACAGAAAGCTTTCTTT.